This T cell receptor (beta chain) was sequenced in a study of T cells in Graves' hyperthyroidism and ophthalmopathy. General study points: Blood also showed most of the thyroid clonotypes that were expanded above 0.001.

Trimming removed 1 base from V and 12 bases from J, with 9 bases in between. This CDR3 region has 11 residues. This clonotype was picked up a small number of times. Its cognate antigen is unknown. TCR beta CDR3 regions were amplified from RNA transcripts. A first-round RT-PCR of the TCR CDR3 used the HTBI primer set. TCRdb itself ran the multiplex PCR reads through MiXCR, one entry per CDR3 protein. The table includes some 740,000 distinct CDR3 sequences, 14% detected once. The sequence was collected from a woman younger than 30 with Graves' hyperthyroidism. The chain employs TRBV12-3 or TRBV12-4 and TRBJ1-1; D remains unclear. The source material was blood. CDR3 sequence: CASSLVENTFF. As DNA, the CDR3 is TGTGCCAGCAGTTTAGTCGAGAATACTTTCTTT.